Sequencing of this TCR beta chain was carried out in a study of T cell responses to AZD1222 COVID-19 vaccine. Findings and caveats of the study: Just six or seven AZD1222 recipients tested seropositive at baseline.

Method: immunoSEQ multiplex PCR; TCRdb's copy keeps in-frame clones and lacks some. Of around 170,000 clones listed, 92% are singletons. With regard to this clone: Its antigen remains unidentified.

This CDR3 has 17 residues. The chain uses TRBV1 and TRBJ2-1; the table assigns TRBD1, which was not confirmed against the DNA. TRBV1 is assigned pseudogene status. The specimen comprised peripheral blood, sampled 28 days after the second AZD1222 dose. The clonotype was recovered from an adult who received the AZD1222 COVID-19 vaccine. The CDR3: CTSSQSSGQDRNNEQFF. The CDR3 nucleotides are TGCACCAGCAGCCAGTCATCCGGCCAGGACAGAAACAATGAGCAGTTCTTC.